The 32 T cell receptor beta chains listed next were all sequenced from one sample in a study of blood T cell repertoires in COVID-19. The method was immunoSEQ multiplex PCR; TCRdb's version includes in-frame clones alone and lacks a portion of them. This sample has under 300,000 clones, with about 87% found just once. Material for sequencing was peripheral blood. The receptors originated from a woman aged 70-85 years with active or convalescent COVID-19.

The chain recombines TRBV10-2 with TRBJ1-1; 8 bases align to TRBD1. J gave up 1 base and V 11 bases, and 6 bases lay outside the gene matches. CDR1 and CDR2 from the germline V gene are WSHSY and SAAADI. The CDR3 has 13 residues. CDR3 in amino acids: CAGLGQGNTEAFF. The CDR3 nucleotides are TGCGCCGGACTTGGACAGGGGAACACTGAAGCTTTCTTT.

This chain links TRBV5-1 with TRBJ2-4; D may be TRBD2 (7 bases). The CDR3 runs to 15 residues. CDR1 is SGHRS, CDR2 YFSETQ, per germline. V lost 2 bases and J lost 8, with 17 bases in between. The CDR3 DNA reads TGCGCCAGCAGCTTCGAGGGGCAGGGGAGGGACATTCAGTACTTC. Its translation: CASSFEGQGRDIQYF.

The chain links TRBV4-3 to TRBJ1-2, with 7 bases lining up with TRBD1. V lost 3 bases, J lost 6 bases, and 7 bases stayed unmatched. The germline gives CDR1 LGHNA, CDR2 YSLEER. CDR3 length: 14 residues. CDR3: CASSHDRVSHGYTF. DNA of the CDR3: TGCGCCAGCAGCCACGACAGGGTCAGCCATGGCTACACCTTC.

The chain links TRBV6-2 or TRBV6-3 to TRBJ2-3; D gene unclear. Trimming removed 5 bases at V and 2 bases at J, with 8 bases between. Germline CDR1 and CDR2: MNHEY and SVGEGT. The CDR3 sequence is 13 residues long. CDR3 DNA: TGTGCCAGCAGTCACGGAGCCACAGATACGCAGTATTTT. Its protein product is CASSHGATDTQYF.

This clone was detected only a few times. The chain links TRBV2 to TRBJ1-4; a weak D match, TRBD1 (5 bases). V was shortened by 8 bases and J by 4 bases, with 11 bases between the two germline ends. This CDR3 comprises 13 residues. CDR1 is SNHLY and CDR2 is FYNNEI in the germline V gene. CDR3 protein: CASGGAVNEKLFF. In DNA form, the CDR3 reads TGTGCCAGCGGAGGGGCGGTTAATGAAAAACTGTTTTTT.

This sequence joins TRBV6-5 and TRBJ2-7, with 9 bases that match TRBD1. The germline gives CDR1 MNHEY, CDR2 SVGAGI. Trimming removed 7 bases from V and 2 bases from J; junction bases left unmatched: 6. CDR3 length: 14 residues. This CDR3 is CASIKGQGAYEQYF. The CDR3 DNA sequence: TGTGCCAGCATTAAGGGACAGGGAGCCTACGAGCAGTACTTC.

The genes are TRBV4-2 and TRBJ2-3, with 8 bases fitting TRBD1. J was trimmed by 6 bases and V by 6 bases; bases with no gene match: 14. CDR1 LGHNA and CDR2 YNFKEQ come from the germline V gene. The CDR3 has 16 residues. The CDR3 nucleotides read TGTGCCAGCAGTTACCCGGGACAGGCCGCAGGTGATACGCAGTATTTT. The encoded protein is CASSYPGQAAGDTQYF.

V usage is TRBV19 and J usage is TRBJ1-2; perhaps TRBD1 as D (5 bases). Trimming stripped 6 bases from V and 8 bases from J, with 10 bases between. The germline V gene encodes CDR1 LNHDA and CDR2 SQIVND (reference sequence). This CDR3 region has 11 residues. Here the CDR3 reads CASRTDRGYTF. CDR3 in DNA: TGTGCCAGTAGGACTGACAGAGGCTACACCTTC.

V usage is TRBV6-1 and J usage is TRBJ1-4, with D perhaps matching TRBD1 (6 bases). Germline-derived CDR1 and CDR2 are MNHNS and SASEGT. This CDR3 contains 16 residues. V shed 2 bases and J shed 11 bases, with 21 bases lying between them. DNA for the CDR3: TGTGCCAGCAGTGAATCGCAGCCTGGCACAGGGAAGAAACTGTTTTTT. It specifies CASSESQPGTGKKLFF.

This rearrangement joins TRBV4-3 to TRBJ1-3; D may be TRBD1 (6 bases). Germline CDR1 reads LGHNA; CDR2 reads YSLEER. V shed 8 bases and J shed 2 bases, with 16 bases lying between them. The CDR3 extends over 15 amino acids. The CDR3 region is CASCRDNRAGNTIYF. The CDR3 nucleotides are TGCGCCAGCTGCCGCGACAACAGGGCTGGAAACACCATATATTTT.

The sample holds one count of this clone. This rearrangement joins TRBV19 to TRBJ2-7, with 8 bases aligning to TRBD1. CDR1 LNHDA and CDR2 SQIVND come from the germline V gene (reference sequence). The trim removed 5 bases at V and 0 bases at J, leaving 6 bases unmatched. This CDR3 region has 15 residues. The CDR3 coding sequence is TGTGCCAGTAGTGTTGACAGGGGCAGCTCCTACGAGCAGTACTTC. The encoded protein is CASSVDRGSSYEQYF. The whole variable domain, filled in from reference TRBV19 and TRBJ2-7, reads DGGITQSPKYLFRKEGQNVTLSCEQNLNHDAMYWYRQDPGQGLRLIYYSQIVNDFQKGDIAEGYSVSREKKESFPLTVTSAQKNPTAFYLCASSVDRGSSYEQYFGPGTRLTVT.

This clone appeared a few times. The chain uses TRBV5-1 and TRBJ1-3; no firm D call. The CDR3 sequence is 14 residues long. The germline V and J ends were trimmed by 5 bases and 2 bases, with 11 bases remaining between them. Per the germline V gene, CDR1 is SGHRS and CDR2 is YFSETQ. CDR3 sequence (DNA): TGCGCCAGCAGGCCGGCGGTGGCTGGAAACACCATATATTTT. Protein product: CASRPAVAGNTIYF.

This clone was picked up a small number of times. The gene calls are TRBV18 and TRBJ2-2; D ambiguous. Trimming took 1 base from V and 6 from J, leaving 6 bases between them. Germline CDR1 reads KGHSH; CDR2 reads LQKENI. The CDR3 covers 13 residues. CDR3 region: CASSPLSPGELFF. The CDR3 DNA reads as TGTGCCAGCTCACCACTCTCCCCCGGGGAGCTGTTTTTT.

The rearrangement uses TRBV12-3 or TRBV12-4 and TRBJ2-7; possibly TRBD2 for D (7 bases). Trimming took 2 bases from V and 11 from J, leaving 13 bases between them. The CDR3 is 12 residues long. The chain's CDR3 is CASSLTAGAEYF. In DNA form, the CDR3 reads TGTGCCAGCAGTTTAACGGCGGGGGCGGAGTACTTC.

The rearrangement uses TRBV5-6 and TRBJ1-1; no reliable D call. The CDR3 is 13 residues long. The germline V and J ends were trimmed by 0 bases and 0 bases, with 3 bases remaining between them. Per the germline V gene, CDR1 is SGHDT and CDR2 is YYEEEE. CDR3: CASSLGVNTEAFF. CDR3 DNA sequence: TGTGCCAGCAGCTTGGGAGTGAACACTGAAGCTTTCTTT.

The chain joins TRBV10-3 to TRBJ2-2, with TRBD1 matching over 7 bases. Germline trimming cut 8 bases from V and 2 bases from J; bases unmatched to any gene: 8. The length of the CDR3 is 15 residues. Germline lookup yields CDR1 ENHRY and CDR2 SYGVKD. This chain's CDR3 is CAIRTGTANTGELFF. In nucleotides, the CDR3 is TGTGCCATCCGAACCGGGACAGCAAACACCGGGGAGCTGTTTTTT.

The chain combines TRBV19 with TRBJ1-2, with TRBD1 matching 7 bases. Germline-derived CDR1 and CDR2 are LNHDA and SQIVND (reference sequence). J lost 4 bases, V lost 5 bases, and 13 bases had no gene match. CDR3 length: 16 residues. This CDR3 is CASSSYTGTDSYGYTF. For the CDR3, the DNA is TGTGCCAGTAGTTCCTATACCGGGACAGATTCCTATGGCTACACCTTC.

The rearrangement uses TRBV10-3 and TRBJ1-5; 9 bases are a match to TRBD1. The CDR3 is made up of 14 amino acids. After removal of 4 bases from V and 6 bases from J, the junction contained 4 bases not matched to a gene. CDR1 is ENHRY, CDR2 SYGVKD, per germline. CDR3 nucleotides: TGTGCCATCAGTGTACAGGGGGCTGGTCAGCCCCAGCATTTT. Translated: CAISVQGAGQPQHF.

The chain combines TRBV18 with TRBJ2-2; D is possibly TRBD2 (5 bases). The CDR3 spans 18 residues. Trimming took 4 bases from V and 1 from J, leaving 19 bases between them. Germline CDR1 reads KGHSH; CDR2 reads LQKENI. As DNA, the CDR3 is TGTGCCAGCTCACGCCCGAACACTAGAACCCTGAACACCGGGGAGCTGTTTTTT. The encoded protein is CASSRPNTRTLNTGELFF.

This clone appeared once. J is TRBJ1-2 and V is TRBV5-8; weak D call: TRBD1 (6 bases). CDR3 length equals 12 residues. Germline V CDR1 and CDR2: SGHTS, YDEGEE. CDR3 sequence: CGIRGEGYGYTF. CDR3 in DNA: TGTGGAATCAGGGGAGAGGGCTATGGCTACACCTTC.

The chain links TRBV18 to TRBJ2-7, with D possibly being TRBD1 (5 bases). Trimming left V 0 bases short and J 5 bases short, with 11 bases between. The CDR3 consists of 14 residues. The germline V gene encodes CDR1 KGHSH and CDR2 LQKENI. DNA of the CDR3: TGTGCCAGCTCACCACCAAGCAGGGTCGACGAGCAGTACTTC. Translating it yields CASSPPSRVDEQYF.

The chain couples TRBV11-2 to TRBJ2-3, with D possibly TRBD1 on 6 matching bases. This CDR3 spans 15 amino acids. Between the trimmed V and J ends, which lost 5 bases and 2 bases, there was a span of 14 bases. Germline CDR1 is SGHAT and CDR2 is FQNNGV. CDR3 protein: CASSLMDSSTDTQYF. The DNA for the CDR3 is TGTGCCAGCAGCCTCATGGACAGCTCCACAGATACGCAGTATTTT.

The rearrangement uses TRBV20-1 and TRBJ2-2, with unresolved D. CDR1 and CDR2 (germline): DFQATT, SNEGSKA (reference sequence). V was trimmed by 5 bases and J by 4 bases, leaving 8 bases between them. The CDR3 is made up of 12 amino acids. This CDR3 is CSARALTGELFF. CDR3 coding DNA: TGCAGTGCTCGTGCCCTCACCGGGGAGCTGTTTTTT.

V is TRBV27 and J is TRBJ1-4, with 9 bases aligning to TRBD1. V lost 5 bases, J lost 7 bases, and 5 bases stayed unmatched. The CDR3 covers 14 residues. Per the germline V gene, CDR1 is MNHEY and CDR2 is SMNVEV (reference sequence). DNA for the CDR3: TGTGCCAGCAGTAGCACAGGGGGCGTTGAAAAACTGTTTTTT. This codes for CASSSTGGVEKLFF.

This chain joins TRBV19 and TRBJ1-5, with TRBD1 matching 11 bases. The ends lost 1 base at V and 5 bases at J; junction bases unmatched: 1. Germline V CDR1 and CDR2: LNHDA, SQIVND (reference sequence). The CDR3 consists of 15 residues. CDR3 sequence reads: CASSIGTGGDQPQHF. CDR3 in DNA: TGTGCCAGTAGTATAGGGACAGGGGGCGATCAGCCCCAGCATTTT. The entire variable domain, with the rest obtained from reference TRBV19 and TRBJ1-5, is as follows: DGGITQSPKYLFRKEGQNVTLSCEQNLNHDAMYWYRQDPGQGLRLIYYSQIVNDFQKGDIAEGYSVSREKKESFPLTVTSAQKNPTAFYLCASSIGTGGDQPQHFGDGTRLSIL.

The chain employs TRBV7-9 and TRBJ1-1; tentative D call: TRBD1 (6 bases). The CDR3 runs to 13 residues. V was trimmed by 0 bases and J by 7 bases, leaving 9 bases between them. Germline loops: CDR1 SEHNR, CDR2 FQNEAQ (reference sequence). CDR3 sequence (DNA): TGTGCCAGCAGCTTAGCAGGGGGTGGTGAAGCTTTCTTT. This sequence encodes CASSLAGGGEAFF.

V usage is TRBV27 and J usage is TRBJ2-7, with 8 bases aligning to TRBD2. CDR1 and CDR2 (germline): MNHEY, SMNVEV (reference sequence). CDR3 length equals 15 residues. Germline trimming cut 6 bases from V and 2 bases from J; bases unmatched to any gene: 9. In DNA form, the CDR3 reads TGTGCCAGCAGCTTGAATAGCGGGGCTGCCTACGAGCAGTACTTC. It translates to CASSLNSGAAYEQYF.

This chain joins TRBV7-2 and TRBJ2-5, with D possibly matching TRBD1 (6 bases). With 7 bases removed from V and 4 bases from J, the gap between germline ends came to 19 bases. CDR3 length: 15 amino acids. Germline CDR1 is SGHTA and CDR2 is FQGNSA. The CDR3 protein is CASTPGHSGPETQYF. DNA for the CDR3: TGTGCCAGCACCCCGGGACATTCGGGACCAGAGACCCAGTACTTC.

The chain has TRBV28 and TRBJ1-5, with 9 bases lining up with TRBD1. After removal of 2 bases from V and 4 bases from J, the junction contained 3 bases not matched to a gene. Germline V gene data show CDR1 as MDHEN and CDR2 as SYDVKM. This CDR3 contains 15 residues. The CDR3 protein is CASSLATGGNQPQHF. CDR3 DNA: TGTGCCAGCAGTTTAGCGACAGGGGGGAATCAGCCCCAGCATTTT.

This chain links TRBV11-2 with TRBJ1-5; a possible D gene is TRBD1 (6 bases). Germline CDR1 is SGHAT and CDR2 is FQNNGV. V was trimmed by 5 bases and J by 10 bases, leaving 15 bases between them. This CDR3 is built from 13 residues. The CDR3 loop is CASSQGQQRPQHF. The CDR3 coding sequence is TGTGCCAGCAGCCAAGGACAGCAGCGACCCCAGCATTTT.

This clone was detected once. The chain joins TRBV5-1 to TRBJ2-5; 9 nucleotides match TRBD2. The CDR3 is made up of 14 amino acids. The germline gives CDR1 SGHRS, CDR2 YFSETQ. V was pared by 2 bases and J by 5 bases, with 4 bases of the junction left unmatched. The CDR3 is CASSLGTSRETQYF. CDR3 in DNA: TGCGCCAGCAGCTTAGGGACTAGCAGGGAGACCCAGTACTTC. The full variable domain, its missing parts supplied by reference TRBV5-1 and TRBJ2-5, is KAGVTQTPRYLIKTRGQQVTLSCSPISGHRSVSWYQQTPGQGLQFLFEYFSETQRNKGNFPGRFSGRQFSNSRSEMNVSTLELGDSALYLCASSLGTSRETQYFGPGTRLLVL.

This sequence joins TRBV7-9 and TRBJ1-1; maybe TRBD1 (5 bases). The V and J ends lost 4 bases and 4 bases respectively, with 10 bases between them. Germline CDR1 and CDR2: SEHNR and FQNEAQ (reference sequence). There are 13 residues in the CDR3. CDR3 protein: CASSSPTVTEAFF. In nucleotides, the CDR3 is TGTGCCAGCAGCTCGCCGACAGTCACTGAAGCTTTCTTT.